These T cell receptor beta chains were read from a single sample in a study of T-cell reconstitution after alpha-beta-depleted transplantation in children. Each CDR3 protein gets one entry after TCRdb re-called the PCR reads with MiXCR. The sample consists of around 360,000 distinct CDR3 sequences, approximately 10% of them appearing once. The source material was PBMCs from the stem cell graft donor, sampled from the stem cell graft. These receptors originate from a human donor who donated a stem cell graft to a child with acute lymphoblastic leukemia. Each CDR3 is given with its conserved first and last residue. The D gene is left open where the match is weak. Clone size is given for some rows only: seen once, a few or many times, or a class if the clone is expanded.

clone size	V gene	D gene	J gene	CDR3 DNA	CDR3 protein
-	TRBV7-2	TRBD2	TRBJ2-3	TGTGCCAGCAGCTTAGGTACCGGGACTACCCTCGGGGGTACGCAGTATTTT	CASSLGTGTTLGGTQYF
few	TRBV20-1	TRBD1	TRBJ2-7	TGCAGTGTTCGACAGGGCCCCGAGCAGTACTTC	CSVRQGPEQYF
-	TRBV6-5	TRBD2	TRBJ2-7	TGTGCCAGCAGTTATGACAGCGGGAGAATCTCCTACGAGCAGTACTTC	CASSYDSGRISYEQYF
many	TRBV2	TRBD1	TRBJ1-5	TGTGCCAGCAGTGGGGAGAGGGGGCGCGGTCAGCCCCAGCATTTT	CASSGERGRGQPQHF
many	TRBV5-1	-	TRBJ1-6	TGCGCCAGCAGTCAATTAAGGGGTCAGGGAGATAATTCACCCCTCCACTTT	CASSQLRGQGDNSPLHF
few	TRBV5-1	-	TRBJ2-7	TGCGCCAGCAGCTTGAACAGTCCGGTGTCCTACGAGCAGTACTTC	CASSLNSPVSYEQYF
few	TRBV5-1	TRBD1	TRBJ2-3	TGCGCCAGCAGCCCTACCCCGACAGGGAGCACAGATACGCAGTATTTT	CASSPTPTGSTDTQYF
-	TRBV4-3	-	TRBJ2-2	TGCGCCAGCAGCCAAGATCCGGGGGCGAACACCGGGGAGCTGTTTTTT	CASSQDPGANTGELFF
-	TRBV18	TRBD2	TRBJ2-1	TGTGCCAGCTCACCGTCATACCGGTTAGCGGGAGCGTGGAATGAGCAGTTCTTC	CASSPSYRLAGAWNEQFF
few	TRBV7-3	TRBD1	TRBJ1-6	TGTGCCAGCAGCCCCGGGACAGCCAATTCACCCCTCCACTTT	CASSPGTANSPLHF
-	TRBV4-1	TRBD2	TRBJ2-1	TGCGCCAGCAGCCAAGCCCCGGGACTAGCGGGAGGTGAGCAGTTCTTC	CASSQAPGLAGGEQFF
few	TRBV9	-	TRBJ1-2	TGTGCCAGCAGCGAGGACAAGGCCTTGAGGGGCTACACCTTC	CASSEDKALRGYTF
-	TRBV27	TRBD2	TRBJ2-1	TGTGCCAGCAGTTTTGCGGGAGTTTTTCATGAGCAGTTCTTC	CASSFAGVFHEQFF
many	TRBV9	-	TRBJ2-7	TGTGCCAGCAGCGTAGATGACGGCCCCTACGAGCAGTACTTC	CASSVDDGPYEQYF
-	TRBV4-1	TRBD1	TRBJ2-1	TGCGCCAGCAGCCACCTCGACAGGGATCCCTACAATGAGCAGTTCTTC	CASSHLDRDPYNEQFF
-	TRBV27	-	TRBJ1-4	TGTCCCAGCAGTCCAACCCTTGAGGCAACTAATGAAAAACTGTTTTTT	CPSSPTLEATNEKLFF
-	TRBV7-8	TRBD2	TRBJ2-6	TGTGCCAGCAGCTCGGCCACTTTTAGCGGGAGGTTAAGCTCTGGGGCCAACGTCCTGACTTTC	CASSSATFSGRLSSGANVLTF
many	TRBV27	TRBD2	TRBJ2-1	TGTGCCAGCAGTCCGCGGGAGGGGTTTTACAATGAGCAGTTCTTC	CASSPREGFYNEQFF
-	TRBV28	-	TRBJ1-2	TGTGCCAGCAGTTTATCGGCAGGGTCTATGGCCGATGGCTACACCTTC	CASSLSAGSMADGYTF
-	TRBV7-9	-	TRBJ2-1	TGTGCCAGCAGCCCGGCCTACGGAGGGAGGTCCTACAATGAGCAGTTCTTC	CASSPAYGGRSYNEQFF
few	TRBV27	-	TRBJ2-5	TGTGCCAGCAGTTTCCGACGGCCCATTCCAGAGACCCAGTACTTC	CASSFRRPIPETQYF
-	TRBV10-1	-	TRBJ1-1	TGCGCCAGCAATCCGGGGACCCCTGAAGCTTTCTTT	CASNPGTPEAFF
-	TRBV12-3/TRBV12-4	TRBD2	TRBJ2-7	TGTGCCAGCAGTTTTACCGGGACTAGCCAGTCCTACGAGCAGTACTTC	CASSFTGTSQSYEQYF
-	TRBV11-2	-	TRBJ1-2	TGTGCCAGCAGCTTAGTTGCTCCGCGTGGATATGGCTACACCTTC	CASSLVAPRGYGYTF
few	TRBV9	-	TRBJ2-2	TGTGCCAGCAGCGTAGGGGGGGACACCGGGGAGCTGTTTTTT	CASSVGGDTGELFF
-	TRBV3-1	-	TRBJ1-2	TGTGCCAGCAGCCAAGATCTTGGGTTCTATGGCTACACCTTC	CASSQDLGFYGYTF
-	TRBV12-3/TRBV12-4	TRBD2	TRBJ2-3	TGTGCCAGCAGTTTAGCCGGACTAAGCGGGAGCTCAGATACGCAGTATTTT	CASSLAGLSGSSDTQYF
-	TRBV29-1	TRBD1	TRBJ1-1	TGCAGCGCCCAAGACAGGGGGAGCACTGAAGCTTTCTTT	CSAQDRGSTEAFF
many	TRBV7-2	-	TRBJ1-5	TGTGCCAGCAGCTTACGCAGGGCCCAGCCCCAGCATTTT	CASSLRRAQPQHF
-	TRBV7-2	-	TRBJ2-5	TGTGCCAGCAGCTTAGCGGGAGATTACTCCCAAGAGACCCAGTACTTC	CASSLAGDYSQETQYF
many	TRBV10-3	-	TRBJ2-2	TGTGCCATCAGTGAGTCAAAGGGCAGGAGCTACACCGGGGAGCTGTTTTTT	CAISESKGRSYTGELFF
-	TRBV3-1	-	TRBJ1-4	TGTGCCAGCAGCCGAAGCCAGGATACTACTAATGAAAAACTGTTTTTT	CASSRSQDTTNEKLFF
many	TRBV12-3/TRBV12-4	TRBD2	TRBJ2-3	TGTGCCAGCAGTCGGGGTAGCGGGAGAGCCGATACGCAGTATTTT	CASSRGSGRADTQYF
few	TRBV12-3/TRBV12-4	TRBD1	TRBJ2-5	TGTGCCAGCAGCCACCCCCTCGACAGGGGTGAGCAAGAGACCCAGTACTTC	CASSHPLDRGEQETQYF
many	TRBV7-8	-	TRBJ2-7	TGTGCCAGCAGCTCCCAGGTGGGGTACTCCTACGAGCAGTACTTC	CASSSQVGYSYEQYF
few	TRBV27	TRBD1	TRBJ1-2	TGTGCCAGCAGATCCAACAGGGGCCGAGCTAACTATGGCTACACCTTC	CASRSNRGRANYGYTF
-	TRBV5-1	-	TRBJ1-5	TGCGCCAGCAGCAAGAATCAGCCCCAGCATTTT	CASSKNQPQHF
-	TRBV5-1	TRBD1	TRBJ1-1	TGCGCCAGCAGCTCTCGGACAGGGGTGAACACTGAAGCTTTCTTT	CASSSRTGVNTEAFF
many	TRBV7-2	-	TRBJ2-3	TGTGCCAGCAGCTTCCTGGGTGGCGCGGATACGCAGTATTTT	CASSFLGGADTQYF
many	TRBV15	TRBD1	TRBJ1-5	TGTGCCACCAGCAGGGGGACAGGGGGTACCCAGCCCCAGCATTTT	CATSRGTGGTQPQHF
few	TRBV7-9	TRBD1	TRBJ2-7	TGTGCCAGCAGCTCTCCCCTATCGGGCGGGACAGGGAACGAGCAGTACTTC	CASSSPLSGGTGNEQYF